This T cell receptor (beta chain) appears in the sequencing data of a study of technical replicates of blood from several donors. Profiling relied on immunoSEQ multiplex PCR, and the TCRdb table lists in-frame clones only, not all of them. The top ten clones hold about 0.35% of a sample with about 70,000 clones, about 94% of them seen once. This TCR was sampled from a human donor in good health. The source material was T cells isolated from PBMCs.

CDR3 in amino acids: CASSQQRQGYEQYF. CDR3 DNA: TGTGCCAGCAGCCAGCAAAGACAGGGCTACGAGCAGTACTTC. The V gene is TRBV4-2, the J gene TRBJ2-7, with 7 bases fitting TRBD1. The CDR3 loop spans 14 amino acids. V lost 3 bases and J lost 3; bases outside the gene matches: 5. The V gene's germline CDR1 is LGHNA and CDR2 YNFKEQ.